This TCR beta chain was sequenced for a study of T-cell reconstitution after alpha-beta-depleted transplantation in children. This clonotype was recorded many times. The antigen is undetermined. Whole-study results and caveats: The authors attributed T-cell counts and diversity one year after transplant mostly to newly produced T cells. It was surviving recipient T cells and thymic progenitors that gave some patients high TCRbeta diversity at day 60. Reports say that about two months after transplant, the alpha-beta T cells came out of several hundred graft clones that had expanded.

V lost 2 bases and J lost 1; bases outside the gene matches: 2. This CDR3 spans 14 amino acids. Germline loops: CDR1 DFQATT, CDR2 SNEGSKA (reference sequence). TCRbeta library construction was performed incorporating unique molecular identifiers. TCRdb fed the PCR reads into MiXCR, producing one record per CDR3 protein. The sample holds about 110,000 distinct CDR3 sequences, 23% seen once. The rearrangement links TRBV20-1 to TRBJ2-3, with 8 bases that match TRBD2. Specimen: PBMCs, mostly from graft donor cells, collected 180 days after TCRalphabeta/CD19-depleted stem cell transplant. This clonotype originated in a male patient between 2 and 10 years old who had a stem cell transplant for chronic granulomatous disease, so the T cells may come from the graft donor. In nucleotides, the CDR3 is TGCAGTGCTAGATTTAGCGGGGGCACAGATACGCAGTATTTT. It encodes CSARFSGGTDTQYF.